Listed here are 5 T cell receptor beta chains from one sample, sequenced in a study of T cell repertoires in cytomegalovirus infection. TCRdb redid the calling of the reads with MiXCR, one entry per CDR3 protein. Among about 920,000 distinct CDR3 sequences listed, under 40% were seen once. These TCRs are of unknown antigen specificity. Sequences were derived from cultured CD8+ T cells from PBMCs, sampled from culture after CMV antigen stimulation. The receptors derive from a human donor in good health (CMV status not recorded). Some clones in this sample may be carry-over from other donors' samples.

V usage is TRBV27 and J usage is TRBJ1-1; TRBD1 might be the D (5 bases). Germline values: CDR1 MNHEY, CDR2 SMNVEV (reference sequence). V was clipped by 4 bases and J by 1 base, with 10 bases between them. The CDR3 extends over 14 amino acids. CDR3 bases: TGTGCCAGCAGTTCACAGGTAACGAACACTGAAGCTTTCTTT. It encodes CASSSQVTNTEAFF.

The J gene is TRBJ1-2, the V gene TRBV6-5, with 8 bases matching TRBD1. This CDR3 has 13 amino acids. Germline V gene data show CDR1 as MNHEY and CDR2 as SVGAGI. The J segment lost 8 bases and the V segment lost 6 bases, leaving 8 bases of the junction unmatched. CDR3 sequence: CASRTGQGAGYTF. For the CDR3, the DNA is TGTGCCAGCAGGACAGGACAGGGTGCGGGCTACACCTTC.

Only a few counts were recorded for this clonotype. The chain is built from TRBV6-2 or TRBV6-3 and TRBJ1-2; TRBD1 agrees at 7 bases. The CDR3 contains 16 residues. The germline CDR1 and CDR2 sequences are MNHEY and SVGEGT. V lost 2 bases to trimming and J lost 7 bases; unmatched junction nucleotides: 13. CDR3 sequence reads: CASSYPRLDRRSGYTF. The CDR3 DNA reads as TGTGCCAGCAGTTACCCGCGGCTGGACAGGAGAAGTGGCTACACCTTC.

The chain uses TRBV2 and TRBJ2-1, with D perhaps TRBD1 (5 bases). V was clipped by 11 bases and J by 4 bases, with 12 bases between them. Germline CDR1 and CDR2: SNHLY and FYNNEI. The CDR3 has 12 amino acids. In nucleotides, the CDR3 is TGTGCCCCGACGACAGTTTACAATGAGCAGTTCTTC. Residues: CAPTTVYNEQFF.

The rearrangement joins TRBV9 to TRBJ2-5, with 14 bases aligning to TRBD2. V dropped 0 bases and J dropped 7; count of bases not matched to a gene: 2. This CDR3 region has 15 residues. Looked up from germline, CDR1 is SGDLS and CDR2 is YYNGEE. DNA for the CDR3: TGTGCCAGCAGCGTAGACGGGACTAGCGGGGGGACCCAGTACTTC. Translating gives CASSVDGTSGGTQYF.